This T cell receptor beta chain appears in the sequencing data of a study of T cells in Graves' hyperthyroidism and ophthalmopathy. The study, taken as a whole, reports: Ophthalmopathy, which appeared later, was predicted by the model a median around 6 months before onset. Most clonotypes that expanded in the thyroid above 0.001 also showed up in blood.

In its sample, this clonotype was seen a few times. As yet, its antigen is unknown. The PBMCs were sourced from fresh peripheral blood (approximately 10 ml). The CDR3 covers 13 residues. Trimming left V 1 base short and J 1 base short, with 7 bases between. Germline V lookup: CDR1 DFQATT, CDR2 SNEGSKA (reference sequence). The CDR3 regions of TCR beta were amplified from RNA transcripts. The HTBI primer set was used in a first-round RT-PCR of the TCR CDR3. TCRdb recomputed calls from the multiplex PCR reads with MiXCR, one row per CDR3 protein. The sample lists some 350,000 distinct CDR3 sequences, about an eighth occurring once.

This chain joins TRBV20-1 and TRBJ1-1; D gene ambiguous. Sequencing was performed on blood. This receptor was obtained from a woman between 35 and 50 years old with Graves' ophthalmopathy. As DNA, the CDR3 is TGCAGTGCTAGAGGGGTTGAGAACACTGAAGCTTTCTTT. It codes for CSARGVENTEAFF.